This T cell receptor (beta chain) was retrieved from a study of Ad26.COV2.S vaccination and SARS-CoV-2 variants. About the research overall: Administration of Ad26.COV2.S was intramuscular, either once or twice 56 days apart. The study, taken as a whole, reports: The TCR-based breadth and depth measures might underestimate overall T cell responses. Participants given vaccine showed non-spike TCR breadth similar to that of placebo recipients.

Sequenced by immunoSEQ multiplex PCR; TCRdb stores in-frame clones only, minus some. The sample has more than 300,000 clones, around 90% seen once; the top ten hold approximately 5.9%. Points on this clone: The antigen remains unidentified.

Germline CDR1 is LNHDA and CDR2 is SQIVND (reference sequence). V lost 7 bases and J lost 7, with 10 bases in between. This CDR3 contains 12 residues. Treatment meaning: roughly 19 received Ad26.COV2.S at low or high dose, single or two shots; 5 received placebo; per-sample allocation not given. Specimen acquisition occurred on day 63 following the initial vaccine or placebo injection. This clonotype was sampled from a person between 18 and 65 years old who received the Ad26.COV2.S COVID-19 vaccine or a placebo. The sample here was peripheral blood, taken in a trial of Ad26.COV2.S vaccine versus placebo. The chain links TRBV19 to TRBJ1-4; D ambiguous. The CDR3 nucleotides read TGTGCCAGTACCTCCGGGAGTGAAAAACTGTTTTTT. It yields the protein CASTSGSEKLFF.